These T cell receptor beta chains were read from a single sample in a study of blood T cell repertoires in COVID-19. Repertoires were generated with immunoSEQ multiplex PCR, while TCRdb's copy carries only in-frame clones and drops some. This sample yields 40,000 to 50,000 clones, of which roughly 90% are seen a single time; about 3.8% belongs to the top ten. Sequencing used peripheral blood. Every receptor here comes from a human donor in a cohort sampled during active COVID-19. Both conserved end residues are part of each CDR3. The D gene is left open where the match is weak. The listing skips clone size in some rows; elsewhere it reads once, few, many or a size class.

len: 15; d_gene: TRBD1; abundance: .; j_gene: TRBJ2-7; v_gene: TRBV5-6; CDR3aa: CASSEQGAVSYEQYF; CDR3nt: TGTGCCAGCAGTGAACAGGGGGCCGTATCCTACGAGCAGTACTTC
len: 15; d_gene: TRBD1; abundance: .; j_gene: TRBJ1-5; v_gene: TRBV20-1; CDR3aa: CSASPGTGGIQPQHF; CDR3nt: TGCAGTGCTAGTCCCGGGACAGGGGGTATTCAGCCCCAGCATTTT
len: 12; d_gene: TRBD1; abundance: .; j_gene: TRBJ1-2; v_gene: TRBV29-1; CDR3aa: CSDGGTVYGYTF; CDR3nt: TGCAGCGACGGCGGGACAGTCTATGGCTACACCTTC
len: 13; d_gene: .; abundance: .; j_gene: TRBJ1-2; v_gene: TRBV2; CDR3aa: CASSGTTNYGYTF; CDR3nt: TGTGCCAGCAGTGGGACAACTAACTATGGCTACACCTTC
len: 13; d_gene: .; abundance: .; j_gene: TRBJ1-1; v_gene: TRBV5-6; CDR3aa: CASSPSGFAEAFF; CDR3nt: TGTGCCAGCAGCCCCTCTGGCTTCGCTGAAGCTTTCTTT
len: 14; d_gene: .; abundance: .; j_gene: TRBJ2-7; v_gene: TRBV28; CDR3aa: CASISRSGTYEQYF; CDR3nt: TGTGCCAGCATATCTCGGTCAGGAACCTACGAGCAGTACTTC
len: 16; d_gene: .; abundance: .; j_gene: TRBJ2-7; v_gene: TRBV28; CDR3aa: CASSLFGQGKGGEQYF; CDR3nt: TGTGCCAGCAGTTTATTCGGGCAGGGGAAGGGTGGCGAGCAGTACTTC
len: 14; d_gene: .; abundance: .; j_gene: TRBJ1-3; v_gene: TRBV15; CDR3aa: CATSRGESGNTIYF; CDR3nt: TGTGCCACCAGCAGAGGGGAGTCTGGAAACACCATATATTTT
len: 14; d_gene: TRBD2; abundance: .; j_gene: TRBJ2-3; v_gene: TRBV19; CDR3aa: CASSRGVRADTQYF; CDR3nt: TGTGCCAGTAGTCGGGGGGTAAGGGCAGATACGCAGTATTTT
len: 15; d_gene: .; abundance: .; j_gene: TRBJ1-4; v_gene: TRBV24-1; CDR3aa: CATSDLHSRYEKLFF; CDR3nt: TGTGCCACCAGTGATTTGCATTCACGGTATGAAAAACTGTTTTTT
len: 13; d_gene: .; abundance: once; j_gene: TRBJ2-5; v_gene: TRBV6-5; CDR3aa: CASSYSGPETQYF; CDR3nt: TGTGCCAGCAGTTACTCGGGGCCGGAGACCCAGTACTTC
len: 14; d_gene: TRBD1; abundance: .; j_gene: TRBJ2-3; v_gene: TRBV11-3; CDR3aa: CASSAGTDTDTQYF; CDR3nt: TGTGCCAGCAGCGCCGGGACAGACACAGATACGCAGTATTTT
len: 14; d_gene: TRBD1; abundance: few; j_gene: TRBJ2-7; v_gene: TRBV3-1/TRBV3-2; CDR3aa: CASTPGQADYEQYF; CDR3nt: TGTGCCAGCACCCCGGGACAGGCCGACTACGAGCAGTACTTC
len: 14; d_gene: TRBD1; abundance: .; j_gene: TRBJ1-2; v_gene: TRBV28; CDR3aa: CASSTTGGASGYTF; CDR3nt: TGTGCCAGCAGTACAACAGGGGGCGCTAGTGGCTACACCTTC
len: 16; d_gene: .; abundance: .; j_gene: TRBJ1-1; v_gene: TRBV7-2; CDR3aa: CASSSLGRGRNTEAFF; CDR3nt: TGTGCCAGCAGCTCTCTAGGGAGAGGCCGGAACACTGAAGCTTTCTTT
len: 16; d_gene: TRBD2; abundance: .; j_gene: TRBJ2-1; v_gene: TRBV4-2; CDR3aa: CAGSQDGTSGSNEQFF; CDR3nt: TGTGCCGGCAGCCAAGATGGGACTAGCGGCTCCAATGAGCAGTTCTTC
len: 14; d_gene: TRBD1; abundance: .; j_gene: TRBJ1-1; v_gene: TRBV6-2/TRBV6-3; CDR3aa: CASSTRDRGNEAFF; CDR3nt: TGTGCCAGCAGTACCCGGGACAGGGGGAACGAAGCTTTCTTT
len: 12; d_gene: .; abundance: .; j_gene: TRBJ2-1; v_gene: TRBV24-1; CDR3aa: CATSDRGNEQFF; CDR3nt: TGTGCCACCAGTGACCGGGGAAATGAGCAGTTCTTC